The rows below give T cell receptor beta chains drawn from one sample of a study of cytomegalovirus exposure and HLA in healthy donors. TCRdb keeps only in-frame clones here, not all; method: immunoSEQ multiplex PCR. The table has tens of thousands of clones, 80% seen once. Sequencing used PBMCs. The receptor set was obtained from a woman between 45 and 60 years old in good health and CMV-seropositive. Each CDR3 is given with its conserved first and last residue. A D gene is named only where the DNA matches it firmly. Clone size is shown for a subset of rows, as once, few, many or a class of expanded clone.

cdr3_length,clone_size,d_call,v_call,j_call,cdr3_aa,cdr3_nt
15,-,TRBD2,TRBV7-9,TRBJ2-1,CASSQGLAGVNEQFF,TGTGCCAGCAGCCAGGGACTAGCGGGAGTAAATGAGCAGTTCTTC
16,-,TRBD2,TRBV7-3,TRBJ2-3,CASSPMGASGADTQYF,TGTGCCAGCAGCCCTATGGGGGCTAGCGGGGCAGATACGCAGTATTTT
15,once,TRBD1,TRBV30,TRBJ1-4,CACNPRQGVREKLFF,TGTGCCTGCAACCCCAGACAGGGGGTGCGGGAAAAACTGTTTTTT
16,once,-,TRBV6-5,TRBJ2-3,CASSYSNYPSTDTQYF,TGTGCCAGCAGTTACTCGAACTACCCGAGCACAGATACGCAGTATTTT
12,once,-,TRBV7-6,TRBJ2-3,CASSLIKDTQYF,TGTGCCAGCAGCTTAATCAAAGATACGCAGTATTTT
15,-,-,TRBV6-5,TRBJ1-5,CASSYSRWGGQPQHF,TGTGCCAGCAGTTATTCGAGATGGGGCGGTCAGCCCCAGCATTTT
18,-,TRBD2,TRBV5-1,TRBJ2-1,CASSRIPSGGSSYNEQFF,TGCGCCAGCAGCCGAATACCTAGCGGGGGTAGCTCCTACAATGAGCAGTTCTTC
16,-,TRBD1,TRBV9,TRBJ1-6,CASSVASQGGNSPLHF,TGTGCCAGCAGCGTAGCTTCACAGGGGGGCAATTCACCCCTCCACTTT
13,-,TRBD1,TRBV2,TRBJ1-2,CASSPLQGTGYTF,TGTGCCAGCAGCCCCCTACAGGGGACTGGCTACACCTTC
14,once,-,TRBV9,TRBJ2-1,CASSAGTWQVEQFF,TGTGCCAGCAGCGCTGGGACTTGGCAGGTGGAGCAGTTCTTC
12,few,TRBD1,TRBV6-1,TRBJ1-2,CASRTGAGGYTF,TGTGCCAGCAGGACAGGGGCGGGGGGCTACACCTTC
13,-,TRBD1,TRBV29-1,TRBJ1-1,CSVAGTGFTEAFF,TGCAGCGTTGCCGGGACAGGGTTCACTGAAGCTTTCTTT
13,-,TRBD1,TRBV6-5,TRBJ1-2,CASSRGVDYGYTF,TGTGCCAGCAGCAGGGGGGTCGACTATGGCTACACCTTC
15,-,-,TRBV5-5,TRBJ2-5,CASSSDGTLRETQYF,TGTGCCAGCAGCTCGGACGGGACTCTGAGGGAGACCCAGTACTTC
14,-,TRBD1,TRBV7-9,TRBJ1-4,CASSFRGRQEKLFF,TGTGCCAGCAGCTTCAGGGGGCGCCAGGAAAAACTGTTTTTT
15,-,-,TRBV7-8,TRBJ2-1,CASSAQGVAYNEQFF,TGTGCCAGCAGCGCCCAGGGTGTTGCCTACAATGAGCAGTTCTTC
14,-,-,TRBV6-4,TRBJ1-2,CASSDSAEGYGYTF,TGTGCCAGCAGTGACTCCGCAGAGGGCTATGGCTACACCTTC
15,-,-,TRBV9,TRBJ1-1,CASSGGREVNTEAFF,TGTGCCAGCAGCGGCGGGCGGGAGGTGAACACTGAAGCTTTCTTT
13,-,-,TRBV6-1,TRBJ2-7,CASSQGSSYEQYF,TGTGCCAGCAGCCAGGGGAGTTCCTACGAGCAGTACTTC
14,-,-,TRBV27,TRBJ1-2,CASRTLGQVYGYTF,TGTGCCAGCAGGACGCTCGGCCAGGTCTATGGCTACACCTTC
15,-,-,TRBV19,TRBJ1-4,CASSIVRGVGEKLFF,TGTGCCAGTAGTATCGTGCGGGGGGTAGGTGAAAAACTGTTTTTT
16,-,TRBD1,TRBV5-1,TRBJ2-2,CASSGTGGANTGELFF,TGCGCCAGCAGCGGAACAGGGGGTGCGAACACCGGGGAGCTGTTTTTT
17,once,TRBD2,TRBV29-1,TRBJ2-3,CSVAAGGPPISTDTQYF,TGCAGCGTTGCTGCGGGAGGGCCCCCTATAAGCACAGATACGCAGTATTTT
18,once,-,TRBV5-1,TRBJ1-1,CASSLFFSGSGVNTEAFF,TGCGCCAGCAGCTTGTTCTTTTCGGGAAGTGGGGTAAACACTGAAGCTTTCTTT
17,-,-,TRBV5-5,TRBJ1-2,CASSLKEDSSRGYGYTF,TGTGCCAGCAGCTTGAAAGAGGACAGCTCAAGGGGCTATGGCTACACCTTC
14,-,-,TRBV6-1,TRBJ2-5,CASSEVEGVATQYF,TGTGCCAGCAGTGAAGTTGAGGGGGTGGCGACCCAGTACTTC
16,-,TRBD1,TRBV7-8,TRBJ1-5,CASSLKRQGADQPQHF,TGTGCCAGCAGCCTCAAACGACAGGGGGCTGATCAGCCCCAGCATTTT
13,-,-,TRBV25-1,TRBJ1-2,CASSELLNYGYTF,TGTGCCAGCAGTGAGCTTCTAAACTATGGCTACACCTTC
17,-,-,TRBV5-6,TRBJ1-1,CASSSPPPRGMNTEAFF,TGTGCCAGCAGCTCCCCGCCACCGAGGGGGATGAACACTGAAGCTTTCTTT